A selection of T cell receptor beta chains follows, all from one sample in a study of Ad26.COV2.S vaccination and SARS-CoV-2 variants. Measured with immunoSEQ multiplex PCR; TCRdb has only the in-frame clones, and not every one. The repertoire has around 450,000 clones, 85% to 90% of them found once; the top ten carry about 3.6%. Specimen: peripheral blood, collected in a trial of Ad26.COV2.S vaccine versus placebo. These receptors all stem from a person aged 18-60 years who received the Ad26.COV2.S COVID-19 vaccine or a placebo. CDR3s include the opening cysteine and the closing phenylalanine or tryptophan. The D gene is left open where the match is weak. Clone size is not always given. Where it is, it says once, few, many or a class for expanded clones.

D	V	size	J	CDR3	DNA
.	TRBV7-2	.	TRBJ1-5	CASSLGNQPQHF	TGTGCCAGCAGCTTAGGTAATCAGCCCCAGCATTTT
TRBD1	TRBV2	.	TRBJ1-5	CASRARDRGNQPQHF	TGTGCCAGCAGAGCCCGGGACAGGGGGAATCAGCCCCAGCATTTT
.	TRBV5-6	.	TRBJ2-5	CASSLTVLLETQYF	TGTGCCAGCAGCTTGACAGTGCTGTTGGAGACCCAGTACTTC
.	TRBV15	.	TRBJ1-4	CATSRRPGANEKLFF	TGTGCCACCAGCAGAAGGCCCGGGGCCAATGAAAAACTGTTTTTT
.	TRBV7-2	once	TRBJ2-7	CASSPSKFLSGQYF	TGTGCCAGCAGCCCGTCGAAGTTTCTGTCGGGGCAGTACTTC
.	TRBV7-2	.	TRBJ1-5	CASSYSGYEGNQPQHF	TGTGCCAGCAGCTACTCCGGGTACGAAGGCAATCAGCCCCAGCATTTT
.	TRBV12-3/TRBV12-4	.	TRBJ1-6	CASSFGVRSPLHF	TGTGCCAGCAGTTTTGGGGTACGATCACCCCTCCACTTT
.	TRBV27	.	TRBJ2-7	CASSVGAYYEQYF	TGTGCCAGCAGTGTAGGAGCCTACTACGAGCAGTACTTC
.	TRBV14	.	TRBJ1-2	CASSLNGASYGYTF	TGTGCCAGCAGCCTAAACGGGGCCTCCTATGGCTACACCTTC
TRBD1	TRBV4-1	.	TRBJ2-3	CASSHIGTGGDTQYF	TGCGCCAGCAGCCATATTGGGACAGGGGGAGATACGCAGTATTTT
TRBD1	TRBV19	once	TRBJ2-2	CASRQGTNTGELFF	TGTGCCAGTCGACAGGGAACGAACACCGGGGAGCTGTTTTTT
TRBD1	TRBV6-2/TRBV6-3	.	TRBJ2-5	CASSETTGKETQYF	TGTGCCAGCAGTGAGACGACAGGGAAAGAGACCCAGTACTTC
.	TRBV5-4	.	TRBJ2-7	CASSLIGARDHEQYF	TGTGCCAGCAGCTTGATTGGGGCCCGGGACCACGAGCAGTACTTC
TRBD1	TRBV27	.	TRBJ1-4	CASSPTGAPNEKLFF	TGTGCCAGCAGTCCGACAGGGGCGCCTAATGAAAAACTGTTTTTT
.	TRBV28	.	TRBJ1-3	CASSFWTEGGNTIYF	TGTGCCAGCAGTTTCTGGACTGAGGGGGGAAACACCATATATTTT
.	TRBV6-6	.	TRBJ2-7	CASSPRQRSSYEQYF	TGTGCCAGCAGCCCCCGACAGAGGAGCTCCTACGAGCAGTACTTC
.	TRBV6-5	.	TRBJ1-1	CASIRPGGTEAFF	TGTGCCAGCATCCGTCCCGGTGGCACTGAAGCTTTCTTT
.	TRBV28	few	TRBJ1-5	CASALRLYQPQHF	TGTGCCAGCGCTTTGAGATTGTATCAGCCCCAGCATTTT
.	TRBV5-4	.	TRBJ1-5	CASSLDRNQPQHF	TGTGCCAGCAGCTTGGACAGGAACCAGCCCCAGCATTTT
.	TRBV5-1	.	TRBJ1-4	CASSLGTATNEKLFF	TGCGCCAGCAGCTTGGGGACAGCAACTAATGAAAAACTGTTTTTT